These T cell receptor beta chains were read from a single sample in a study of blood T cell repertoires in COVID-19. TCRdb keeps only in-frame clones here, not all; method: immunoSEQ multiplex PCR. The sample holds about 210,000 clones, 89% seen once. The specimen was peripheral blood. These receptors all stem from a woman aged 40 to 55 with acute or convalescent COVID-19. Each CDR3 is given with its conserved first and last residue. A D gene is named only where the DNA matches it firmly. A clone size is listed for some rows: how often the clone was seen (once, few, many), or a class if it is expanded.

V: TRBV7-2
D: .
J: TRBJ2-3
size: .
CDR3: CASSLEPRGTDTQYF
DNA: TGTGCCAGCAGCTTAGAGCCCCGCGGCACAGATACGCAGTATTTT

V: TRBV27
D: .
J: TRBJ1-1
size: .
CDR3: CASKSDGGRSTEAFF
DNA: TGTGCCAGCAAATCCGACGGGGGACGGAGCACTGAAGCTTTCTTT

V: TRBV5-5
D: .
J: TRBJ2-3
size: .
CDR3: CASSLGSGVVTDTQYF
DNA: TGTGCCAGCAGCTTGGGGTCGGGGGTGGTCACAGATACGCAGTATTTT

V: TRBV20-1
D: .
J: TRBJ1-2
size: .
CDR3: CSASDGLGGAF
DNA: TGCAGTGCTTCGGACGGGTTAGGGGGGGCCTTC

V: TRBV10-3
D: .
J: TRBJ1-3
size: once
CDR3: CAISESAGVGNTIYF
DNA: TGTGCCATCAGTGAGTCGGCAGGGGTAGGAAACACCATATATTTT

V: TRBV6-5
D: .
J: TRBJ2-3
size: .
CDR3: CASSPAVTPQYF
DNA: TGTGCCAGCAGTCCGGCGGTTACTCCGCAGTATTTT

V: TRBV6-5
D: .
J: TRBJ2-1
size: .
CDR3: CASNGGSSYNEQFF
DNA: TGTGCCAGCAACGGAGGGAGCTCCTACAATGAGCAGTTCTTC

V: TRBV19
D: .
J: TRBJ1-1
size: .
CDR3: CASSLQGNTEAFF
DNA: TGTGCCAGTAGCCTTCAGGGGAACACTGAAGCTTTCTTT

V: TRBV13
D: .
J: TRBJ2-5
size: .
CDR3: CASSPEERQTQYF
DNA: TGTGCCAGCAGCCCGGAGGAGCGCCAGACCCAGTACTTC

V: TRBV29-1
D: .
J: TRBJ1-2
size: .
CDR3: CSVEDQDSNYGYTF
DNA: TGCAGCGTTGAAGATCAAGACAGTAACTATGGCTACACCTTC

V: TRBV9
D: .
J: TRBJ1-2
size: .
CDR3: CASSVGDRFSVYGYTF
DNA: TGTGCCAGCAGCGTAGGAGACAGATTCTCCGTCTATGGCTACACCTTC

V: TRBV28
D: .
J: TRBJ1-3
size: .
CDR3: CASRPTGTTGDTIYF
DNA: TGTGCCAGCAGGCCTACCGGGACAACAGGAGACACCATATATTTT

V: TRBV6-5
D: TRBD1
J: TRBJ2-3
size: .
CDR3: CASSSPTGGRDTQYF
DNA: TGTGCCAGCAGTTCGCCGACAGGGGGCAGAGATACGCAGTATTTT

V: TRBV9
D: .
J: TRBJ2-3
size: .
CDR3: CASSVGRLFTDTQYF
DNA: TGTGCCAGCAGCGTAGGCAGGCTTTTCACAGATACGCAGTATTTT

V: TRBV5-1
D: TRBD2
J: TRBJ2-1
size: .
CDR3: CASSLWGLAGPNEQFF
DNA: TGCGCCAGCAGCTTGTGGGGACTAGCGGGGCCTAATGAGCAGTTCTTC

V: TRBV7-6
D: .
J: TRBJ2-5
size: .
CDR3: CASSQNPGYEETQYF
DNA: TGTGCCAGCAGCCAGAATCCGGGGTATGAAGAGACCCAGTACTTC

V: TRBV27
D: TRBD2
J: TRBJ2-3
size: .
CDR3: CASSLAGGSTDTQYF
DNA: TGTGCCAGCAGTTTGGCGGGGGGGAGCACAGATACGCAGTATTTT

V: TRBV15
D: TRBD1
J: TRBJ2-2
size: .
CDR3: CATSRPGQGNTGELFF
DNA: TGTGCCACCAGCAGACCGGGACAGGGGAACACCGGGGAGCTGTTTTTT

V: TRBV30
D: .
J: TRBJ1-1
size: .
CDR3: CAWSRLGTEAFF
DNA: TGTGCCTGGAGCAGGTTGGGCACTGAAGCTTTCTTT

V: TRBV11-2
D: .
J: TRBJ1-5
size: once
CDR3: CASSFSGVNQPQHF
DNA: TGTGCCAGCAGCTTCTCGGGGGTTAATCAGCCCCAGCATTTT

V: TRBV7-2
D: TRBD1
J: TRBJ1-5
size: .
CDR3: CASSSQGLQPQHF
DNA: TGTGCCAGCAGCTCACAGGGGCTACAGCCCCAGCATTTT

V: TRBV5-1
D: .
J: TRBJ2-5
size: once
CDR3: CASSLDRGKAETQYF
DNA: TGCGCCAGCAGCTTGGATCGGGGTAAGGCGGAGACCCAGTACTTC

V: TRBV30
D: TRBD1
J: TRBJ1-1
size: .
CDR3: CAWSPWDREAFF
DNA: TGTGCCTGGAGTCCTTGGGACAGAGAAGCTTTCTTT

V: TRBV9
D: TRBD1
J: TRBJ2-5
size: .
CDR3: CASSLDRGRETQYF
DNA: TGTGCCAGCAGCCTTGACAGGGGGCGAGAGACCCAGTACTTC

V: TRBV2
D: .
J: TRBJ1-1
size: once
CDR3: CASSEAQGGTEAFF
DNA: TGTGCCAGCAGTGAGGCTCAGGGTGGAACTGAAGCTTTCTTT

V: TRBV5-1
D: TRBD1
J: TRBJ2-3
size: .
CDR3: CASELTGDRADTQYF
DNA: TGCGCCAGTGAACTAACAGGGGACCGTGCAGATACGCAGTATTTT

V: TRBV5-1
D: TRBD1
J: TRBJ1-2
size: .
CDR3: CASSMGQIYGYTF
DNA: TGCGCCAGCAGCATGGGACAGATCTATGGCTACACCTTC

V: TRBV5-4
D: .
J: TRBJ1-1
size: once
CDR3: CASSPPFEINTEAFF
DNA: TGTGCCAGCAGCCCCCCCTTCGAGATAAACACTGAAGCTTTCTTT

V: TRBV2
D: .
J: TRBJ1-2
size: few
CDR3: CASTAGQRINYGYTF
DNA: TGTGCCAGCACCGCCGGACAGCGAATTAACTATGGCTACACCTTC

V: TRBV5-4
D: TRBD1
J: TRBJ1-1
size: .
CDR3: CASSDTGTGLKNTEAFF
DNA: TGTGCCAGCAGTGACACAGGGACAGGGTTGAAGAACACTGAAGCTTTCTTT

V: TRBV5-1
D: .
J: TRBJ1-1
size: .
CDR3: CASSLQGNTEAFF
DNA: TGCGCCAGCAGCTTACAGGGGAACACTGAAGCTTTCTTT

V: TRBV7-6
D: TRBD1
J: TRBJ1-1
size: once
CDR3: CASSIGTAPNTEAFF
DNA: TGTGCCAGCAGCATCGGGACAGCCCCGAACACTGAAGCTTTCTTT

V: TRBV18
D: TRBD1
J: TRBJ2-2
size: .
CDR3: CASSNRGPGELFF
DNA: TGTGCCAGCTCAAACAGGGGGCCCGGGGAGCTGTTTTTT